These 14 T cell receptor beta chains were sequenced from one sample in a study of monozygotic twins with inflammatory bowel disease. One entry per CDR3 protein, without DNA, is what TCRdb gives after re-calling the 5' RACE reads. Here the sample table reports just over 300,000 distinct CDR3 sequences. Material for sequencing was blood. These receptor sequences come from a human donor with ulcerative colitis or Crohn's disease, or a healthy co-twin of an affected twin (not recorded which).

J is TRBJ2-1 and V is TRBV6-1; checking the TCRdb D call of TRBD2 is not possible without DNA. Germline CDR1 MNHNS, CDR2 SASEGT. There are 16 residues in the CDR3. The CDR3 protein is CASSPGLAGVGYEQFF.

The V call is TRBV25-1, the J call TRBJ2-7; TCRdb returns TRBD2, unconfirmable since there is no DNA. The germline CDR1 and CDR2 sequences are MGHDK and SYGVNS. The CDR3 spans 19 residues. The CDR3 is CASSDAPTSGRASSYEQYF.

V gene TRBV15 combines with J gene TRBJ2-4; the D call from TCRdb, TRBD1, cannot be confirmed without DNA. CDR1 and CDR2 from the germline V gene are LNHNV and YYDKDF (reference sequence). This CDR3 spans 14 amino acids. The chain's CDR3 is CATSSGQGASIQYF.

The CDR3 loop reads CASSYSRDSSGNTIYF. The V and J genes are TRBV6-5 and TRBJ1-3. This CDR3 has 16 amino acids. The germline gives CDR1 MNHEY, CDR2 SVGAGI.

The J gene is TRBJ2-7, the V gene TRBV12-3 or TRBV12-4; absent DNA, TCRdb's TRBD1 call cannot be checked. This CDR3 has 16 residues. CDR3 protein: CASSFKVVWGAYEQYF.

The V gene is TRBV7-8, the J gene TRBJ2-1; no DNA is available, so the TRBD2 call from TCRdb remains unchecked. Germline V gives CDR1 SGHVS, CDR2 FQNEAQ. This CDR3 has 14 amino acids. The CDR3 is CASSQGTSGGGEFF.

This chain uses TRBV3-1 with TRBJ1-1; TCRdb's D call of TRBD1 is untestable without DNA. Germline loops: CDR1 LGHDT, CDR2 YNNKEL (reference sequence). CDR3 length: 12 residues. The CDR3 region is CASSQSGAEAFF.

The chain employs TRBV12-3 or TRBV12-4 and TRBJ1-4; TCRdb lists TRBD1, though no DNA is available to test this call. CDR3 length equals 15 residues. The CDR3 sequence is CASSRGQARNEKLFF.

This CDR3 is CASSSGQYVVEAFF. The rearrangement uses TRBV6-1 and TRBJ1-1; TCRdb selects TRBD1, and the lack of DNA leaves this call unchecked. CDR3 length equals 14 residues. Germline V gene data show CDR1 as MNHNS and CDR2 as SASEGT.

CDR3 amino acids: CASSLAVSSTEAFF. The chain employs TRBV7-2 and TRBJ1-1. CDR3 size: 14 residues. Germline assignment: CDR1 SGHTA and CDR2 FQGNSA.

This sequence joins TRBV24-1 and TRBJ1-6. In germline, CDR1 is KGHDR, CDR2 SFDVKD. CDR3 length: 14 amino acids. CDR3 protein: CATSPRGIDSPLHF.

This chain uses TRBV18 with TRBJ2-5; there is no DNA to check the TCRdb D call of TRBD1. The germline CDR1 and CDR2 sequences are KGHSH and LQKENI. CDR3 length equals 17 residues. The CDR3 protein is CASSPASGTGKSETQYF.

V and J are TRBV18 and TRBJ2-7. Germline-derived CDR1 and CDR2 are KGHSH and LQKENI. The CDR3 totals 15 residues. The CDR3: CASSPPGRNPYEQYF.

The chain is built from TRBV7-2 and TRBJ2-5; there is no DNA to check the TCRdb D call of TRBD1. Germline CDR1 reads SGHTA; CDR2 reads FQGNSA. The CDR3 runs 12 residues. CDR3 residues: CASSETGGTQYF. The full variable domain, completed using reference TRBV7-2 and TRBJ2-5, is GAGVSQSPSNKVTEKGKDVELRCDPISGHTALYWYRQSLGQGLEFLIYFQGNSAPDKSGLPSDRFSAERTGGSVSTLTIQRTQQEDSAVYLCASSETGGTQYFGPGTRLLVL.